Listed below are T cell receptor beta chains from one sample, sequenced in a study of blood T cells in healthy people across ages. TCRdb itself ran the 5' RACE reads through MiXCR, one entry per CDR3 protein. The sample yields about 290,000 distinct CDR3 sequences, around 27% seen once. Specimen: blood. All receptors derive from a woman in her 70s in good health. The CDR3 runs from the conserved cysteine through the conserved F or W. D genes are given only for firm matches. A clone size is listed for some rows: how often the clone was seen (once, few, many), or a class if it is expanded.

CDR3: CSASLSSGKHEQFF
DNA: TGCAGTGCTAGCCTGTCTAGCGGGAAGCATGAGCAGTTCTTC
D: TRBD2
J: TRBJ2-1
V: TRBV20-1
size: -

CDR3: CASSESVAYEQYF
DNA: TGCGCCAGCAGTGAGTCGGTAGCCTACGAGCAGTACTTC
D: -
J: TRBJ2-7
V: TRBV10-2
size: -

CDR3: CASSGTSNSPLHF
DNA: TGTGCCAGCAGTGGGACTAGCAATTCACCCCTCCACTTT
D: -
J: TRBJ1-6
V: TRBV12-3/TRBV12-4
size: few

CDR3: CSARGQGIYNEQFF
DNA: TGCAGTGCTAGAGGGCAGGGGATATACAATGAGCAGTTCTTC
D: -
J: TRBJ2-1
V: TRBV20-1
size: -

CDR3: CSVGLGGDQPQHF
DNA: TGCAGCGTTGGTCTGGGGGGGGATCAGCCCCAGCATTTT
D: -
J: TRBJ1-5
V: TRBV29-1
size: many

CDR3: CASTSWIGDPRTGELFF
DNA: TGTGCCAGCACCTCATGGATCGGGGACCCTAGGACCGGGGAGCTGTTTTTT
D: -
J: TRBJ2-2
V: TRBV28
size: few

CDR3: CASRRDRRYQETQYF
DNA: TGTGCCAGTAGGAGGGACAGACGGTACCAAGAGACCCAGTACTTC
D: TRBD1
J: TRBJ2-5
V: TRBV19
size: -

CDR3: CASSFVTSGDEQYF
DNA: TGTGCCAGCAGCTTCGTCACTAGCGGCGACGAGCAGTACTTC
D: TRBD2
J: TRBJ2-7
V: TRBV7-2
size: few

CDR3: CASSQRSGPGEQYF
DNA: TGTGCCAGCAGTCAAAGGTCGGGACCGGGCGAGCAGTACTTC
D: -
J: TRBJ2-7
V: TRBV12-3/TRBV12-4
size: many

CDR3: CASSNGGKADTQYF
DNA: TGTGCCAGTAGTAATGGCGGGAAGGCAGATACGCAGTATTTT
D: -
J: TRBJ2-3
V: TRBV19
size: -

CDR3: CSATPLQSHNEQFF
DNA: TGCAGTGCTACCCCCTTACAGAGTCACAATGAGCAGTTCTTC
D: -
J: TRBJ2-1
V: TRBV20-1
size: few

CDR3: CASSLDVQGALRNQPQHF
DNA: TGTGCCAGCAGCTTAGATGTTCAGGGGGCGCTTCGCAATCAGCCCCAGCATTTT
D: TRBD1
J: TRBJ1-5
V: TRBV7-2
size: -

CDR3: CASSFGAGRTNEQFF
DNA: TGTGCCAGCAGTTTCGGGGCGGGCCGGACGAATGAGCAGTTCTTC
D: -
J: TRBJ2-1
V: TRBV27
size: -

CDR3: CSVDRGLNTGELFF
DNA: TGCAGCGTCGACAGGGGGCTGAACACCGGGGAGCTGTTTTTT
D: TRBD1
J: TRBJ2-2
V: TRBV29-1
size: -

CDR3: CATSSRLAGLTDTQYF
DNA: TGTGCCACCAGCTCAAGACTAGCGGGCCTCACAGATACGCAGTATTTT
D: TRBD2
J: TRBJ2-3
V: TRBV15
size: -

CDR3: CSARGLAGIEQYF
DNA: TGCAGTGCTAGGGGACTAGCGGGAATCGAGCAGTACTTC
D: TRBD2
J: TRBJ2-7
V: TRBV20-1
size: -

CDR3: CAISATSGQSTDTQYF
DNA: TGTGCCATCAGTGCAACTAGCGGCCAAAGCACAGATACGCAGTATTTT
D: TRBD2
J: TRBJ2-3
V: TRBV10-3
size: -

CDR3: CASSEVVAGDHNEQFF
DNA: TGTGCCAGCAGTGAAGTGGTAGCGGGAGACCACAATGAGCAGTTCTTC
D: TRBD2
J: TRBJ2-1
V: TRBV2
size: -

CDR3: CASRTGAVDIIYF
DNA: TGTGCCAGCAGGACAGGGGCCGTAGACATCATATATTTT
D: TRBD1
J: TRBJ1-3
V: TRBV6-1
size: -

CDR3: CSAQTGGRYEQYF
DNA: TGCAGTGCCCAGACAGGGGGCCGCTACGAGCAGTACTTC
D: TRBD1
J: TRBJ2-7
V: TRBV20-1
size: -

CDR3: CASGRDPNNEQFF
DNA: TGTGCTAGTGGTCGCGACCCGAACAATGAGCAGTTCTTC
D: -
J: TRBJ2-1
V: TRBV12-5
size: -

CDR3: CASSLVGQPQHF
DNA: TGTGCCAGCAGTTTAGTGGGTCAGCCCCAGCATTTT
D: -
J: TRBJ1-5
V: TRBV27
size: few